This note documents a single T cell receptor (beta chain) sequence. Trimming removed 1 base from V and 2 bases from J, with 10 bases in between. The CDR3 has 15 amino acids. The germline V gene encodes CDR1 SGHTA and CDR2 FQGNSA. Per the authors' pipeline: Estimates of nucleated cell counts were drawn from the amplification of reference gene primers. Sequencing was performed with immunoSEQ multiplex PCR; in TCRdb, only in-frame clones are kept and a portion is missing. For V, J and clone size, that table is used; D and trimming come from the DNA. The sample records more than 200,000 clones, around 84% being singletons. This sample stems from a study of blood T cell repertoires in COVID-19. Study summary: The United States, Italy and Spain provided the acute and convalescent COVID-19 samples. T cells, B-cell-depleted T cells, or PBMCs provided the cDNA or gDNA that served as material.

Sequencing was performed on peripheral blood. This chain joins TRBV7-2 and TRBJ2-3; TRBD2 might be the D (5 bases). This TCR was sampled from a man aged 60 to 69 with acute or convalescent COVID-19. The CDR3 sequence is CASSLVSGFTDTQYF. The CDR3 DNA is TGTGCCAGCAGCTTAGTAAGCGGCTTCACAGATACGCAGTATTTT.